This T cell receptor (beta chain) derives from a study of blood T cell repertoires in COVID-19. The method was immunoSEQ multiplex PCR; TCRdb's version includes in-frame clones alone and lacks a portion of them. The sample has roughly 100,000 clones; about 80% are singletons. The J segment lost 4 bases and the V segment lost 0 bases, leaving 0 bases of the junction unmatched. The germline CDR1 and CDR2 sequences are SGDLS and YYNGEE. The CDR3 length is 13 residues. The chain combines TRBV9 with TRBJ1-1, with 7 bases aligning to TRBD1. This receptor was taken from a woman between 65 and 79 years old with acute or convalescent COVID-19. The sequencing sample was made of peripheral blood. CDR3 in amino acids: CASSVGDSTEAFF. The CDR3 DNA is TGTGCCAGCAGCGTAGGGGACAGCACTGAAGCTTTCTTT.